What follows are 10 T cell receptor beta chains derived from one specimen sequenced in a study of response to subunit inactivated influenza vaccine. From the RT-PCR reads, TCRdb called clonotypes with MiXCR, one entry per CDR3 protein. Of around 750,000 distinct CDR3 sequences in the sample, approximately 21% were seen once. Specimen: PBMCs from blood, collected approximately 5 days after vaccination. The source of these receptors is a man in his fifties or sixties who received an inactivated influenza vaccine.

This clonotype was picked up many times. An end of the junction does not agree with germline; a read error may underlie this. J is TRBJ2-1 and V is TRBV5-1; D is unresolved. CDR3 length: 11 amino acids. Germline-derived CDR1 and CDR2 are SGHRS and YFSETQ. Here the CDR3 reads CASSSSNEQFF. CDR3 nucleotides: TGCGCCAGCAGCTCCTCCAATGAGCAGTTCTTC.

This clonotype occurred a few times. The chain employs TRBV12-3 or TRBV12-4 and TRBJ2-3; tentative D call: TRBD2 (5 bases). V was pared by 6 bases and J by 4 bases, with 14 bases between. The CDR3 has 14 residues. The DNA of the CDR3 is TGTGCCAGCAGGCCCCGTACGGGGTCAGATACGCAGTATTTT. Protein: CASRPRTGSDTQYF.

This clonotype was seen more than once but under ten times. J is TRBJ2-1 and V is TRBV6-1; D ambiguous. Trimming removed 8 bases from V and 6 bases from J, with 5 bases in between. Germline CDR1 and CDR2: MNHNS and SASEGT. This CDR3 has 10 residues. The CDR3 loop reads CASGPNEQFF. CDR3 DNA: TGTGCCAGCGGGCCCAATGAGCAGTTCTTC.

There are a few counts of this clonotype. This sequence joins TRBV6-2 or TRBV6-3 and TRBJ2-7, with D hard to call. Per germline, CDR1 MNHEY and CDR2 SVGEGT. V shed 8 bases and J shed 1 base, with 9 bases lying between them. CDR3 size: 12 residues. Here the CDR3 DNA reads TGTGCCAGCGAAGGTGGATCCTACGAGCAGTACTTC. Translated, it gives CASEGGSYEQYF.

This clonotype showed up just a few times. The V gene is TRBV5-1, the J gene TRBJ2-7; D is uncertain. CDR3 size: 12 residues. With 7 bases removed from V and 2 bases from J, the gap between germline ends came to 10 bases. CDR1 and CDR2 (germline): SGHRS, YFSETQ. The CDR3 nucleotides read TGCGCCAGCTATGGTACCACCTACGAGCAGTACTTC. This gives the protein CASYGTTYEQYF.

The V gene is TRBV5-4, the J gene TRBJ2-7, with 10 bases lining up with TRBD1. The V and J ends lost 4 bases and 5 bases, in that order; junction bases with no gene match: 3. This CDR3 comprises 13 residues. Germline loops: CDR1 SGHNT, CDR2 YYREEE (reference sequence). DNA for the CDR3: TGTGCCAGCAGCCCGGGACAGGGGCACGAGCAGTACTTC. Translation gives CASSPGQGHEQYF.

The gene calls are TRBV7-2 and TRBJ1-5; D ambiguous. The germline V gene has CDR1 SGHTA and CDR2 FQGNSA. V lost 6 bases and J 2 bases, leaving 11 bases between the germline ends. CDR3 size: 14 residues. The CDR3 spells CASSQTRGNQPQHF. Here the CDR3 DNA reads TGTGCCAGCAGTCAGACTAGGGGCAATCAGCCCCAGCATTTT.

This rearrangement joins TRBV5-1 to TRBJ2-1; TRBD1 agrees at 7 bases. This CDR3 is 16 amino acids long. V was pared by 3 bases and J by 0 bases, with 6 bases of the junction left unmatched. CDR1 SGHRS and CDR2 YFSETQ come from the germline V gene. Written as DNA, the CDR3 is TGCGCCAGCAGCTGGGAGACAGGGAGCTCCTACAATGAGCAGTTCTTC. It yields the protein CASSWETGSSYNEQFF.

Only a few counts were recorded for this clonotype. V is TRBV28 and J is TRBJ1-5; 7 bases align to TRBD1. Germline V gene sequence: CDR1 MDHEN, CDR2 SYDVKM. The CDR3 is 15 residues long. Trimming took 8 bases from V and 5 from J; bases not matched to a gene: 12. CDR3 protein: CASAGTATPHQPQHF. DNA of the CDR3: TGTGCCAGCGCGGGGACAGCAACCCCTCATCAGCCCCAGCATTTT. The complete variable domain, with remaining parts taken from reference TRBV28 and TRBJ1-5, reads DVKVTQSSRYLVKRTGEKVFLECVQDMDHENMFWYRQDPGLGLRLIYFSYDVKMKEKGDIPEGYSVSREKKERFSLILESASTNQTSMYLCASAGTATPHQPQHFGDGTRLSIL.

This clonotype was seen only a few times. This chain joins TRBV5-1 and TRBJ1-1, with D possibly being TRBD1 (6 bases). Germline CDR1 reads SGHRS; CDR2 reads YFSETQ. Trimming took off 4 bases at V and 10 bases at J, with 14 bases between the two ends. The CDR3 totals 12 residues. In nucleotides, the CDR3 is TGCGCCAGCAGCGTCCAGGGGCGTGGAGCTTTCTTT. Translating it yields CASSVQGRGAFF.